The 24 T cell receptor beta chains given below trace back to one sample, sequenced in a study of cytomegalovirus exposure and HLA in healthy donors. Primers included in the PCR were 60 Vbeta and 13 Jbeta primers. The data were produced by immunoSEQ multiplex PCR, yet TCRdb's version contains in-frame clones alone and is incomplete. This sample has more than 95,000 clones, with approximately 70% found just once. Sequenced material: PBMCs. The source of these receptors is a woman aged 40 to 50 in good health and CMV-seropositive.

CDR3 nucleotide sequence: TGTGCCACCAGCAGAGCAGGGACAGAGCACTACGAGCAGTACTTC. Translated, it gives CATSRAGTEHYEQYF. The chain recombines TRBV15 with TRBJ2-7; 7 bases align to TRBD1. The ends lost 1 base at V and 3 bases at J; junction bases unmatched: 6. Germline V gene lookup returns CDR1 LNHNV and CDR2 YYDKDF (reference sequence). This CDR3 is 15 amino acids long.

This clone was found once. The junction differs from germline at one of its ends, possibly a read error. The chain links TRBV15 to TRBJ2-1; the D gene is possibly TRBD2 (6 bases). CDR1 is LNHNV and CDR2 is YYDKDF in the germline V gene (reference sequence). The length of the CDR3 is 13 residues. For the CDR3, the DNA is TGTGCCACCGGCAGAGACGGGAGAAGTGAGCAGTTCTTC. Translation: CATGRDGRSEQFF.

The rearrangement links TRBV27 to TRBJ1-2, with D possibly TRBD1 on 5 matching bases. Germline V gene data show CDR1 as MNHEY and CDR2 as SMNVEV (reference sequence). The CDR3 length is 12 residues. The V and J ends lost 6 bases and 6 bases respectively, with 11 bases between them. CDR3 in amino acids: CASSPSGDGYTF. As DNA, the CDR3 is TGTGCCAGCAGCCCCTCGGGGGATGGCTACACCTTC.

This chain joins TRBV7-2 and TRBJ2-5, with D possibly TRBD2 on 7 matching bases. The assigned J gene may be wrong: the sequence end matches TRBJ2-7 better. The CDR3 sequence is 15 residues long. CDR1 and CDR2 (germline): SGHTA, FQGNSA. The CDR3 bases are TGTGCCAGCAGCTCCCGAGGGGGGGCCATCTACGAGCAGTACTTC. Its protein product is CASSSRGGAIYEQYF.

This chain links TRBV29-1 with TRBJ1-2; D is undetermined. V lost 2 bases and J lost 3, with 13 bases in between. The germline gives CDR1 SQVTM, CDR2 ANQGSEA. The CDR3 runs to 14 residues. The CDR3 DNA sequence: TGCAGCGTTGAATGGGAGGAAGGAGACTATGGCTACACCTTC. It encodes CSVEWEEGDYGYTF.

This clone was seen a few times. The chain employs TRBV6-5 and TRBJ1-1; TRBD1 matches at 11 bases. The CDR3 length is 15 residues. The ends lost 0 bases at V and 11 bases at J; junction bases unmatched: 8. From germline, CDR1 is MNHEY and CDR2 SVGAGI. CDR3 sequence (DNA): TGTGCCAGCAGTTACTCGCCCGGGGACAGGGGGTTGGCTTTCTTT. This translates into CASSYSPGDRGLAFF.

V and J are TRBV7-9 and TRBJ2-7; 10 bases line up with TRBD2. After removal of 1 base from V and 2 bases from J, the junction contained 5 bases not matched to a gene. The CDR3 runs 16 residues. Germline CDR1 and CDR2: SEHNR and FQNEAQ (reference sequence). The CDR3 sequence is CASSLGGLAGAYEQYF. The CDR3 DNA reads TGTGCCAGCAGCTTAGGAGGCCTAGCGGGGGCCTACGAGCAGTACTTC. The full variable domain, with the rest looked up from reference TRBV7-9 and TRBJ2-7, is DTGVSQNPRHKITKRGQNVTFRCDPISEHNRLYWYRQTLGQGPEFLTYFQNEAQLEKSRLLSDRFSAERPKGSFSTLEIQRTEQGDSAMYLCASSLGGLAGAYEQYFGPGTRLTVT.

The chain recombines TRBV2 with TRBJ2-7; tentatively, D is TRBD2 (6 bases). The length of the CDR3 is 13 residues. Trimming took off 6 bases at V and 0 bases at J, with 9 bases between the two ends. Germline loops: CDR1 SNHLY, CDR2 FYNNEI. The CDR3 is CASRTSLSYEQYF. CDR3 in DNA: TGTGCCAGCAGAACTAGCCTCTCCTACGAGCAGTACTTC.

The rearrangement links TRBV4-1 to TRBJ2-5; TRBD2 matches at 11 bases. Gene TRBJ2-7 matches the end of the DNA better, so the J call may be wrong. The V gene's germline CDR1 is MGHRA and CDR2 YSYEKL. The CDR3 length is 15 residues. CDR3 sequence (DNA): TGCGCCAGCAGCACCCGACTAGCGGGAAGAGACGAGCAGTACTTC. It encodes CASSTRLAGRDEQYF.

V gene TRBV5-1 combines with J gene TRBJ2-1; TRBD2 agrees at 10 bases. The CDR3 is 16 residues long. V shed 6 bases, J shed 5 bases, and the junction held 11 bases outside the gene matches. Per the germline V gene, CDR1 is SGHRS and CDR2 is YFSETQ. CDR3 protein: CASKSLAGVGNNEQFF. The CDR3 region has the DNA TGCGCCAGCAAATCCCTAGCGGGAGTCGGTAACAATGAGCAGTTCTTC.

The chain couples TRBV29-1 to TRBJ2-2; 9 positions agree with TRBD2. The CDR3 is 12 residues long. Trimming took 6 bases from V and 8 from J; bases not matched to a gene: 4. Per germline, CDR1 SQVTM and CDR2 ANQGSEA. The CDR3 reads CSVLAGVGELFF. CDR3 DNA: TGCAGCGTATTAGCGGGAGTGGGGGAGCTGTTTTTT.

The V gene is TRBV2, the J gene TRBJ2-1, with 10 bases fitting TRBD2. The CDR3 contains 15 residues. V dropped 4 bases and J dropped 5; count of bases not matched to a gene: 5. Germline values: CDR1 SNHLY, CDR2 FYNNEI. The CDR3, as DNA: TGTGCCAGCAGTGGGACTAGCGGATACCACAATGAGCAGTTCTTC. Translating gives CASSGTSGYHNEQFF.

In DNA, the CDR3 is TGTGCCAGCAGCGGAGTACTAGCGGGCGAGCAGTTCTTC. The encoded protein is CASSGVLAGEQFF. V usage is TRBV9 and J usage is TRBJ2-1; 9 bases are a match to TRBD2. In germline, CDR1 is SGDLS, CDR2 YYNGEE. The V and J ends lost 3 bases and 10 bases, in that order; junction bases with no gene match: 5. The CDR3 length is 13 residues.

This clone has just a few counts. CDR3 protein: CASSLWTSGNTGELFF. In DNA, the CDR3 is TGTGCCAGCAGTTTATGGACTAGCGGGAACACCGGGGAGCTGTTTTTT. The genes are TRBV27 and TRBJ2-2, with 10 bases aligning to TRBD2. V shed 1 base and J 1 base; nucleotides not matched to a gene: 0. CDR3 length: 16 amino acids. Looked up from germline, CDR1 is MNHEY and CDR2 is SMNVEV (reference sequence).

V is TRBV6-5 and J is TRBJ2-7, with 9 bases matching TRBD1. The CDR3 has 15 amino acids. V dropped 0 bases and J dropped 6; count of bases not matched to a gene: 6. CDR1 MNHEY and CDR2 SVGAGI come from the germline V gene. The CDR3 protein is CASSYSGTGLVEQYF. The CDR3 DNA reads TGTGCCAGCAGTTACTCCGGGACAGGGCTTGTCGAGCAGTACTTC.

V gene TRBV14 combines with J gene TRBJ2-1; weak D call: TRBD2 (6 bases). The CDR3 is 13 residues long. The V gene's germline CDR1 is SGHDN and CDR2 FVKESK. V was pared by 1 base and J by 10 bases, with 11 bases between. The CDR3 region is CASSQAASAEQFF. As DNA, the CDR3 is TGTGCCAGCAGCCAAGCGGCTAGCGCAGAGCAGTTCTTC. Using reference TRBV14 and TRBJ2-1 for the parts outside the CDR3, the full variable domain is EAGVTQFPSHSVIEKGQTVTLRCDPISGHDNLYWYRRVMGKEIKFLLHFVKESKQDESGMPNNRFLAERTGGTYSTLKVQPAELEDSGVYFCASSQAASAEQFFGPGTRLTVL.

V and J are TRBV13 and TRBJ2-5, with 8 bases that match TRBD2. V shed 5 bases, J shed 7 bases, and the junction held 12 bases outside the gene matches. CDR1 is PRHDT, CDR2 FYEKMQ, per germline (reference sequence). The CDR3 is made up of 15 amino acids. The CDR3 DNA sequence: TGTGCCAGCAGCCCCATTCGGGCGGGAGGCGGGACCCAGTACTTC. Its translation is CASSPIRAGGGTQYF.

The CDR3 protein is CASSLGLALETQYF. CDR3 in DNA: TGTGCCAGCAGCCTTGGACTAGCGCTAGAGACCCAGTACTTC. The rearrangement joins TRBV7-8 to TRBJ2-5, with 9 positions matching TRBD2. Trimming cost V 5 bases and J 4 bases; bases outside gene matches: 5. The V gene's germline CDR1 is SGHVS and CDR2 FQNEAQ. This CDR3 comprises 14 residues. Complete variable domain (other parts from reference TRBV7-8 and TRBJ2-5): GAGVSQSPRYKVAKRGQDVALRCDPISGHVSLFWYQQALGQGPEFLTYFQNEAQLDKSGLPSDRFFAERPEGSVSTLKIQRTQQEDSAVYLCASSLGLALETQYFGPGTRLLVL.

V and J are TRBV6-1 and TRBJ2-6; 7 nucleotides line up with TRBD1. CDR3 length: 18 amino acids. Germline CDR1 MNHNS, CDR2 SASEGT. J lost 0 bases, V lost 4 bases, and 9 bases had no gene match. The CDR3 coding sequence is TGTGCCAGCAGTGCTTGGGACAGACCCGACTCTGGGGCCAACGTCCTGACTTTC. This sequence encodes CASSAWDRPDSGANVLTF.

The chain joins TRBV4-2 to TRBJ2-5; 9 bases match TRBD2. Near its end, the DNA agrees better with TRBJ2-7, so the J call may be wrong. The germline V gene has CDR1 LGHNA and CDR2 YNFKEQ. The CDR3 is 17 amino acids. The CDR3 region is CASSQDPQAGGRYEQYF. The CDR3 bases are TGTGCCAGCAGCCAAGATCCCCAAGCGGGAGGACGTTACGAGCAGTACTTC.

A few counts support this clone. The J gene is TRBJ2-7, the V gene TRBV14; D might be TRBD2 (6 bases). Germline CDR1 is SGHDN and CDR2 is FVKESK. CDR3 length: 17 amino acids. Trimming removed 4 bases from V and 0 bases from J, with 19 bases in between. CDR3 in DNA: TGTGCCAGCAGCCCGTCGTTATTAGCGGCGGGCTCCTACGAGCAGTACTTC. Protein sequence: CASSPSLLAAGSYEQYF.

This clone was counted between two and nine times. The gene calls are TRBV28 and TRBJ2-1, with 8 bases aligning to TRBD2. The CDR3 extends over 14 amino acids. Germline CDR1 MDHEN, CDR2 SYDVKM. Losses at the gene ends were 5 bases for V and 9 bases for J; bases not matched to a gene: 9. CDR3 nucleotide sequence: TGTGCCAGCAGTGGCGGAGCGGGAGCCGGTGAGCAGTTCTTC. Translating gives CASSGGAGAGEQFF.

This clone was observed a single time. V gene TRBV25-1 combines with J gene TRBJ1-2; 9 bases match TRBD1. Germline lookup yields CDR1 MGHDK and CDR2 SYGVNS. The CDR3 consists of 13 residues. Losses at the gene ends were 10 bases for V and 4 bases for J; bases not matched to a gene: 7. CDR3 sequence: CATGTGSLYGYTF. As DNA, the CDR3 is TGTGCCACCGGGACAGGGAGTCTCTATGGCTACACCTTC.

This rearrangement joins TRBV6-5 to TRBJ1-6; no firm D call. The CDR3 is 15 residues long. V was trimmed by 2 bases and J by 6 bases, leaving 11 bases between them. Germline V lookup: CDR1 MNHEY, CDR2 SVGAGI. CDR3 protein: CASSYGSVINSPLHF. CDR3 coding DNA: TGTGCCAGCAGTTACGGCTCAGTCATTAATTCACCCCTCCACTTT.